This paragraph reports one TCR beta chain. The data stem from a study of blood T cell repertoires in COVID-19. The wider study: The study drew acute and convalescent COVID-19 samples from the United States, Italy and Spain.

CDR1 is GTSNPN and CDR2 is SVGIG in the germline V gene (reference sequence). The CDR3 runs to 13 residues. With 5 bases clipped from V and 5 bases from J, the junction kept 6 bases outside the gene matches. Original handling: By means of reference gene primer amplification, nucleated cell counts were estimated. Sequenced by immunoSEQ multiplex PCR; TCRdb stores in-frame clones only, minus some. The DNA was the basis for D and trimming; V, J and clone size are from that table. This sample has 100,000 to 150,000 clones, with approximately 90% found just once. This chain joins TRBV30 and TRBJ2-5, with 9 bases matching TRBD1. Sequencing was done on a sample of peripheral blood. This TCR was sampled from a man aged 60 to 69 with COVID-19, enrolled during active disease. The CDR3: CAWAGQGLETQYF. CDR3 bases: TGTGCCTGGGCCGGACAGGGGCTGGAGACCCAGTACTTC.